The rows below give T cell receptor beta chains drawn from one sample of a study of early T cells in non-severe SARS-CoV-2 infection. TCRdb itself ran the 5' RACE reads through MiXCR, one entry per CDR3 protein. This sample has 50,000 to 60,000 distinct CDR3 sequences; around a tenth occur once, and the top ten carry roughly 10%. Sample: whole blood. Receptors originate from an adult who was a healthcare worker with PCR-confirmed SARS-CoV-2 infection or an uninfected control (not recorded which). CDR3s include the opening cysteine and the closing phenylalanine or tryptophan. The order of the fields is J gene, clone size, V gene, D gene, CDR3 DNA, CDR3 protein. D genes are given only for firm matches. Part of the rows lack a size; the others show once, few, many or a class for expanded clones.

TRBJ2-1 - TRBV7-9 TRBD2 TGTGCCAGCAGCATGACTAGCGGGAGCTCCAATGAGCAGTTCTTC CASSMTSGSSNEQFF
TRBJ1-1 many TRBV7-6 - TGTGCCAGCAGCTTAGCGCCGGAGGACACTGAAGCTTTCTTT CASSLAPEDTEAFF
TRBJ2-2 many TRBV30 TRBD1 TGTGCCTGGACTATGGGACAGGGGGCCGGGGAGCTGTTTTTT CAWTMGQGAGELFF
TRBJ2-7 few TRBV5-1 - TGCGCCAGCAGCTTGCGGCGGGGATTGTTTGCGGAGCAGTACTTC CASSLRRGLFAEQYF
TRBJ1-5 few TRBV19 TRBD1 TGTGCCAGTAGCAAATCGACAGGGACCAGCAATCAGCCCCAGCATTTT CASSKSTGTSNQPQHF
TRBJ2-3 - TRBV18 TRBD1 TGTGCCAGCTCACCCGGGACAGAAAGAAGCACAGATACGCAGTATTTT CASSPGTERSTDTQYF
TRBJ2-3 many TRBV30 - TGTGCCTGGATTTCGGGCTCGGATACGCAGTATTTT CAWISGSDTQYF
TRBJ1-6 many TRBV2 - TGTGCCAGCAAGCAGGGCTTAGATTCACCCCTCCACTTT CASKQGLDSPLHF
TRBJ2-7 medium-sized TRBV7-6 - TGTGCCAGCAGCCCCGGGTACGAGCAGTACTTC CASSPGYEQYF
TRBJ1-1 many TRBV6-5 TRBD1 TGTGCCAGCACCGGACAGGGGAGCACTGAAGCTTTCTTT CASTGQGSTEAFF
TRBJ2-7 - TRBV4-2 - TGTGCCAGCAGCCCCTCGCGCGGGGGCCTCGAGCAGTACTTC CASSPSRGGLEQYF
TRBJ2-2 many TRBV25-1 - TGTGCCAGCAGTGGCCCCGGGGTAAACACCGGGGAGCTGTTTTTT CASSGPGVNTGELFF
TRBJ2-3 few TRBV19 TRBD2 TGTGCCAGAGAACTAGCGGGAGGCACTACTAGCACAGATACGCAGTATTTT CARELAGGTTSTDTQYF
TRBJ2-3 - TRBV14 - TGTGCCAGCAGCCTTTCCGGCTCAGATACGCAGTATTTT CASSLSGSDTQYF
TRBJ2-5 - TRBV5-6 - TGTGCCAGCAGCTTAAGGAACGGGGAGACCCAGTACTTC CASSLRNGETQYF